This T cell receptor (beta chain) was documented in a study of monozygotic twins with cystic fibrosis. Study information: Libraries were built from 3 to 3.5 micrograms of fragmented DNA using approximately 16 PCR cycles.

Study-wide points: Unrelated CF individuals shared fewer identical clonotypes than monozygotic CF twins.

As to this clone: The antigen remains undetermined.

This CDR3 is 15 amino acids long. Germline-derived CDR1 and CDR2 are SEHNR and FQNEAQ (reference sequence). V lost 2 bases to trimming and J lost 5 bases, with 13 bases between them. The protocol was immunoSEQ multiplex PCR, while the TCRdb copy is restricted to in-frame clones and leaves out a portion. The sample holds approximately 9,700 clones, 91% seen once. The chain links TRBV7-9 to TRBJ2-1; no clear D. Sequenced input: blood. The origin of this receptor is a boy between 2 and 10 years old with cystic fibrosis. The CDR3 loop reads CASSLIGPGNNEQFF. CDR3 DNA sequence: TGTGCCAGCAGCTTAATAGGTCCAGGAAACAATGAGCAGTTCTTC.